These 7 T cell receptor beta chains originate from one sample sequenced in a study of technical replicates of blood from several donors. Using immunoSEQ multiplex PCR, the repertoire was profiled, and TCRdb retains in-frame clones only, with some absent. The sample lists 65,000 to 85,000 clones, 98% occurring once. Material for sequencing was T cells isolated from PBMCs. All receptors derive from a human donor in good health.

The CDR3 sequence: CASGTGGFTEAFF. The CDR3, as DNA: TGTGCCAGTGGGACAGGGGGCTTCACTGAAGCTTTCTTT. The rearrangement uses TRBV19 and TRBJ1-1; 12 bases map to TRBD1. The V segment lost 8 bases and the J segment 4 bases; nucleotides outside the gene matches: 2. The CDR3 has 13 amino acids. Germline V gives CDR1 LNHDA, CDR2 SQIVND (reference sequence).

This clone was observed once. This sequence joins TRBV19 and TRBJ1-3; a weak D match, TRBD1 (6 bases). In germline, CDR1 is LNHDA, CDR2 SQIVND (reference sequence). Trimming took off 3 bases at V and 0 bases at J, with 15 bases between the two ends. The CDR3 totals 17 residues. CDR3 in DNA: TGTGCCAGTAGTATTTTGTGGGGGCTAACCTCTGGAAACACCATATATTTT. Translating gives CASSILWGLTSGNTIYF.

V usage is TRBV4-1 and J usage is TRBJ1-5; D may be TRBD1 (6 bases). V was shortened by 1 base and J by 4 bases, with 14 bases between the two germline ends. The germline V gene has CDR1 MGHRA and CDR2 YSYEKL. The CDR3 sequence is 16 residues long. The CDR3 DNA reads TGCGCCAGCAGCCAAGGTTGGGTAGGGGGAAATCAGCCCCAGCATTTT. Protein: CASSQGWVGGNQPQHF.

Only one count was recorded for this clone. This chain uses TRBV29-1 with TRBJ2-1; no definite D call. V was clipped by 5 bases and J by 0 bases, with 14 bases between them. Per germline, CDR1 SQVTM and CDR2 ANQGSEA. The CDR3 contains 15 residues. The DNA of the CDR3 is TGCAGCGTTCCTCGAGGATCGAGCTCCTACAATGAGCAGTTCTTC. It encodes CSVPRGSSSYNEQFF.

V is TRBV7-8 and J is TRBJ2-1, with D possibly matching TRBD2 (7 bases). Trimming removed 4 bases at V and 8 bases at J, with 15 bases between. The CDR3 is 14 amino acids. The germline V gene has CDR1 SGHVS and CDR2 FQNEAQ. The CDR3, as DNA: TGTGCCAGCAGCTACACGGGGGGCCTCGATGAGCAGTTCTTC. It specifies CASSYTGGLDEQFF.

The CDR3 is CSVAGKEDRTPDSEKLFF. As DNA, the CDR3 is TGCAGCGTAGCCGGAAAGGAGGACAGGACTCCCGATAGTGAAAAACTGTTTTTT. This chain connects TRBV29-1 to TRBJ1-4; TRBD1 matches 7 bases. After removal of 6 bases from V and 7 bases from J, the junction contained 23 bases not matched to a gene. Germline V gives CDR1 SQVTM, CDR2 ANQGSEA. CDR3 length: 18 amino acids.

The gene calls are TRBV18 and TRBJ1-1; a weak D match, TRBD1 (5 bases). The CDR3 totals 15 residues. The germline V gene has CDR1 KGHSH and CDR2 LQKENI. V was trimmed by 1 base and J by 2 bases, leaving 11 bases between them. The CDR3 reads CASSPRQQPNTEAFF. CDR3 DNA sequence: TGTGCCAGCTCACCACGACAGCAGCCTAACACTGAAGCTTTCTTT.